This T cell receptor beta chain was captured in a study of blood T cell repertoires in COVID-19. Recruitment covered over 20 US areas and drew participants whose ages spanned roughly 18 to 89 years. Cohorts were based on clinical histories the participants reported. Each exposed participant met a COVID-19 case in the 2 weeks preceding study entry. The V gene end was trimmed by 8 bases and the J gene end by 8 bases; junction bases not matched to a gene: 9. This CDR3 has 14 residues. Germline V gives CDR1 LGHDT, CDR2 YNNKEL (reference sequence). As processed by the authors: Estimated nucleated cell counts came from reference gene primer amplification. Libraries were prepared by immunoSEQ multiplex PCR; TCRdb keeps only in-frame clonotypes and omits some of them. The V and J calls and clone size are taken from that table; D and trimming were inferred from the DNA. Of a few hundred thousand clones in the sample, less than 90% were seen once.

This chain joins TRBV3-1 (or the pseudogene TRBV3-2) and TRBJ1-1; 12 nucleotides line up with TRBD1. Source material: PBMCs or T cells enriched from blood (not recorded which). The sequence derives from a woman younger than 45 who had been exposed to COVID-19. CDR3 sequence: CASRGTGGGWEAFF. DNA for the CDR3: TGTGCCAGCCGAGGGACAGGGGGCGGGTGGGAAGCTTTCTTT.